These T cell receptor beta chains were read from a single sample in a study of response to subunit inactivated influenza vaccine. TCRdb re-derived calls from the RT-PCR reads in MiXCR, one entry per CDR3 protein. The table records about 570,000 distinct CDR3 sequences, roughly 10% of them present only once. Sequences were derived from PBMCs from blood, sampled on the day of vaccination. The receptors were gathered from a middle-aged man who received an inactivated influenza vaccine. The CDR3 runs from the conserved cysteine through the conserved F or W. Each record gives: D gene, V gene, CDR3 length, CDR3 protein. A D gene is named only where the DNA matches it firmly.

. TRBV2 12 CASSPGSDEQFF
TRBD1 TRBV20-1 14 CSAEQGVGTGELFF
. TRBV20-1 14 CSAPGDLRSYEQYF
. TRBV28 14 CASSFQGRFYGYTF
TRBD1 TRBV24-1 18 CATSDSKTGTGVPYEQYF
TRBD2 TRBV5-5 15 CASRLGLTNTGELFF
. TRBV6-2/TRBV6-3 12 CASSHSLNEQFF
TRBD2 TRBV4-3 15 CASSQVDSGIETQYF
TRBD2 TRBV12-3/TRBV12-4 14 CASRTPSGSYEQYF
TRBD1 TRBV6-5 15 CASSYSASGGNGYTF
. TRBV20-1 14 CSASSVQLNQPQHF
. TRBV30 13 CAWSVGALDTQYF
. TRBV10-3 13 CAISDHQNYEQYF